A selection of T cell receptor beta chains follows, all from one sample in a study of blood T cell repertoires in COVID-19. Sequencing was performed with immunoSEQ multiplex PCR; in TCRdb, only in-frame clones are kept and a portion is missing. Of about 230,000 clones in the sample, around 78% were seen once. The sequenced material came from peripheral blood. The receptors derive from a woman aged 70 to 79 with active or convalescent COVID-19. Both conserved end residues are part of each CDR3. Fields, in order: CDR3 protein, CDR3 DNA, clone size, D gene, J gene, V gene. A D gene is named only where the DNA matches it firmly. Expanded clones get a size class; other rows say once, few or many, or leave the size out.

CDR3 protein: CASSFRVAGPDYQETQYF; CDR3 DNA: TGCGCCAGCAGCTTTCGGGTAGCGGGTCCGGATTATCAAGAGACCCAGTACTTC; clone size: .; D gene: TRBD2; J gene: TRBJ2-5; V gene: TRBV5-1
CDR3 protein: CASSLGSGRGEETQYF; CDR3 DNA: TGTGCCAGCAGCCTAGGGAGTGGCAGGGGGGAAGAGACCCAGTACTTC; clone size: .; D gene: .; J gene: TRBJ2-5; V gene: TRBV4-2
CDR3 protein: CASSFAREGPGELFF; CDR3 DNA: TGTGCCAGCAGCTTTGCCAGGGAGGGTCCCGGGGAGCTGTTTTTT; clone size: few; D gene: TRBD2; J gene: TRBJ2-2; V gene: TRBV7-9
CDR3 protein: CASSIVGQPYGYTF; CDR3 DNA: TGTGCCAGTAGTATTGTGGGGCAGCCCTATGGCTACACCTTC; clone size: many; D gene: .; J gene: TRBJ1-2; V gene: TRBV19
CDR3 protein: CASSSTGYTGELFF; CDR3 DNA: TGTGCCAGCAGCTCGACAGGCTACACCGGGGAGCTGTTTTTT; clone size: .; D gene: .; J gene: TRBJ2-2; V gene: TRBV11-3
CDR3 protein: CASSFIGAKSHYEQYF; CDR3 DNA: TGTGCCAGCAGTTTTATTGGAGCGAAGTCACACTACGAGCAGTACTTC; clone size: .; D gene: .; J gene: TRBJ2-7; V gene: TRBV28
CDR3 protein: CASSTGAYNEQFF; CDR3 DNA: TGCGCCAGCAGTACGGGGGCCTACAATGAGCAGTTCTTC; clone size: .; D gene: .; J gene: TRBJ2-1; V gene: TRBV5-1
CDR3 protein: CATLRGAGEKLFF; CDR3 DNA: TGTGCCACCCTCCGGGGGGCTGGGGAAAAACTGTTTTTT; clone size: few; D gene: .; J gene: TRBJ1-4; V gene: TRBV19
CDR3 protein: CASSLAGTRSHTDTQYF; CDR3 DNA: TGTGCCAGCAGCCTTGCCGGGACTAGAAGCCACACAGATACGCAGTATTTT; clone size: .; D gene: TRBD2; J gene: TRBJ2-3; V gene: TRBV5-4
CDR3 protein: CASSLSLADLFLNSPLHF; CDR3 DNA: TGTGCCAGCAGTTTATCGCTGGCGGATCTCTTCCTTAATTCACCCCTCCACTTT; clone size: .; D gene: .; J gene: TRBJ1-6; V gene: TRBV27
CDR3 protein: CATRQGLNTEAFF; CDR3 DNA: TGCGCCACCCGACAGGGGTTGAACACTGAAGCTTTCTTT; clone size: once; D gene: TRBD1; J gene: TRBJ1-1; V gene: TRBV5-1